The rows below give T cell receptor beta chains drawn from one sample of a study of response to subunit inactivated influenza vaccine. From the RT-PCR reads, TCRdb called clonotypes with MiXCR, one entry per CDR3 protein. The sample includes hundreds of thousands of distinct CDR3 sequences, around a sixth seen only once; the top ten take approximately 11%. The material sequenced was PBMCs from blood, taken around 5 days after vaccination. These receptors were taken from a man aged 50 to 60 who received an inactivated influenza vaccine. The CDR3 runs from the conserved cysteine through the conserved F or W. D genes are given only for firm matches. Rows give clone size only sometimes, using once, few, many, or a class for an expanded clone.

V	size	D	J	DNA	CDR3
TRBV6-1	-	-	TRBJ1-6	TGTGCCAGCAGTGAGGGTCCTGCGGTCTCACCCCTCCACTTT	CASSEGPAVSPLHF
TRBV6-1	-	TRBD2	TRBJ2-3	TGTGCCAGTAGGCGGGGGAGGGAAGTAGATACGCAGTATTTT	CASRRGREVDTQYF
TRBV6-5	-	-	TRBJ2-5	TGTGCCAGCAGTTACGGTTTGGAGTACCAAGAGACCCAGTACTTC	CASSYGLEYQETQYF
TRBV6-1	few	-	TRBJ2-7	TGTGCCAGCAGTGCCGGGGGCCGGTACGAGCAGTACTTC	CASSAGGRYEQYF
TRBV12-3/TRBV12-4	-	-	TRBJ1-6	TGTGCCAGCAGTAGGACAACGTATTCACCCCTCCACTTT	CASSRTTYSPLHF
TRBV7-2	-	-	TRBJ1-2	TGTGCCAGCAGCGCTGCAGGGGACGGTGGCTACACCTTC	CASSAAGDGGYTF
TRBV20-1	few	-	TRBJ2-1	TGCAGTGCTATCTCCGGGACCGGTTTGGATGAGCAGTTCTTC	CSAISGTGLDEQFF
TRBV5-1	few	-	TRBJ1-1	TGCGCCAGCAGCGCGGACAGTGAAGCTTTCTTT	CASSADSEAFF
TRBV19	few	TRBD1	TRBJ1-1	TGTGCCAGTCGTGCAGGGGGAAGAACTGAAGCTTTCTTT	CASRAGGRTEAFF
TRBV15	-	TRBD2	TRBJ2-3	TGTGCCACCAGCAGTTCCGGGACTAGCGGGGGAAACGCTAACACAGATACGCAGTATTTT	CATSSSGTSGGNANTDTQYF
TRBV9	once	-	TRBJ2-2	TGTGCCAGCAGCGTAAGTACGGCGGCCCAGAACACCGCGGAGCTGTTTTTT	CASSVSTAAQNTAELFF
TRBV7-2	-	TRBD2	TRBJ2-1	TGTGCCAGCAGCTTTCAAGCGGGGGGATACAATGAGCAGTTCTTC	CASSFQAGGYNEQFF
TRBV27	many	TRBD2	TRBJ2-2	TGTGCCAGCCGAGCGGGAGGAACCGGGGAGCTGTTTTTT	CASRAGGTGELFF
TRBV7-9	many	-	TRBJ2-7	TGTGCCAGCAGCTCCGGAGGCGAGCAGTACTTC	CASSSGGEQYF
TRBV4-1	-	-	TRBJ2-7	TGCGCCAGCAGCCACGGTATTGCCTCCTACGAGCAGTACTTC	CASSHGIASYEQYF
TRBV7-6	-	-	TRBJ2-3	TGTGCCAGCAGCTTAATCGGCCTAGGAAATACGCAGTATTTT	CASSLIGLGNTQYF
TRBV6-1	few	-	TRBJ2-6	TGTGCCAGCAGTGAAAGTTTGGGGTTTGGGGCCAACGTCCTGACTTTC	CASSESLGFGANVLTF
TRBV12-3/TRBV12-4	few	-	TRBJ1-2	TGTGCCAGCAGTACAGGGAAGAGAATCTATGGCTACACCTTC	CASSTGKRIYGYTF
TRBV12-3/TRBV12-4	many	-	TRBJ1-2	TGTGCCAGCAGCTTAAACTATGGCTACACCTTC	CASSLNYGYTF
TRBV6-5	-	-	TRBJ2-5	TGTGCCAGCAGTAACTTCCGACTAGAAAAAGAGACCCAGTACTTC	CASSNFRLEKETQYF
TRBV4-1	few	TRBD1	TRBJ2-2	TGCGCCAGCAGGGTTCCGGGACAGGGGAGGCCCGGGGAGCTGTTTTTT	CASRVPGQGRPGELFF
TRBV7-9	-	-	TRBJ1-4	TGTGCCAGCAGCTTAGTAAGGGGCTCAGTTGAAAAACTGTTTTTT	CASSLVRGSVEKLFF
TRBV12-3/TRBV12-4	-	-	TRBJ1-5	TGTGCCAGCAGTTTAGGGGCGAGCGGGTTGGCGAAGCAGCATTTT	CASSLGASGLAKQHF
TRBV7-3	few	TRBD1	TRBJ2-2	TGTGCCAGCAGTTCCGCAGGGGGCACCGGGGAGCTGTTTTTT	CASSSAGGTGELFF
TRBV9	few	-	TRBJ2-7	TGTGCCAGCAGCGTAGGCGGCAGGGATTTCTACGAGCAGTACTTC	CASSVGGRDFYEQYF
TRBV12-3/TRBV12-4	many	-	TRBJ2-1	TGTGCCAGCAGCGATTCGTTCGCGGCCAAAACCTACAATGAGCAGTTCTTC	CASSDSFAAKTYNEQFF